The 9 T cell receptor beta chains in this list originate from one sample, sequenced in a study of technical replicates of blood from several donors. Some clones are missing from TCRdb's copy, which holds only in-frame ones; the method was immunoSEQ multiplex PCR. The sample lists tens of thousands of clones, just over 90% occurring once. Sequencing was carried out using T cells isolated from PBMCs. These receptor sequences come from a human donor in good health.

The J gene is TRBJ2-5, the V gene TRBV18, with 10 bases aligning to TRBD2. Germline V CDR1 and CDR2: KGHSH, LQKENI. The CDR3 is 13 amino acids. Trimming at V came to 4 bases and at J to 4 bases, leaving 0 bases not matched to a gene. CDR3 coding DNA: TGTGCCAGCTCACTAGCGGGGGGAGAGACCCAGTACTTC. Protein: CASSLAGGETQYF.

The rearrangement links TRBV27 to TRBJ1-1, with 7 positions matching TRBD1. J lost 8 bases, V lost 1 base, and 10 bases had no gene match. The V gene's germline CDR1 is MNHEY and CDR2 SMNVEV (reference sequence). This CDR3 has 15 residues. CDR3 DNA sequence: TGTGCCAGCAGTTTATATTACGGCGGGGACAGAGAAGCTTTCTTT. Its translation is CASSLYYGGDREAFF.

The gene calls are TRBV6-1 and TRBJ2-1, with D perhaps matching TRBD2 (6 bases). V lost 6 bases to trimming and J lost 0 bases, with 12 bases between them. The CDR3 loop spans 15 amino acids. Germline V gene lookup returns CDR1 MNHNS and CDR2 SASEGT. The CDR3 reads CASSRIGSSYNEQFF. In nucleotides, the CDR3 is TGTGCCAGCAGCCGGATCGGGAGCTCCTACAATGAGCAGTTCTTC.

The CDR3 DNA reads TGTGCCAGCTCGGGACTAGCCGTGTCCAAAAACATTCAGTACTTC. It yields the protein CASSGLAVSKNIQYF. The chain links TRBV6-1 to TRBJ2-4; 9 bases line up with TRBD2. Trimming removed 8 bases from V and 2 bases from J; junction bases left unmatched: 7. The CDR3 has 15 amino acids. Germline V gene lookup returns CDR1 MNHNS and CDR2 SASEGT.

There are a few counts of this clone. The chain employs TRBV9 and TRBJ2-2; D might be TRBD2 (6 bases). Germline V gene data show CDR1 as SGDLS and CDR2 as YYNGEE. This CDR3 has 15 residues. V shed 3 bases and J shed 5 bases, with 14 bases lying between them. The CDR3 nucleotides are TGTGCCAGCAGCGCCGAAGGGGCGGGGACCGGGGAGCTGTTTTTT. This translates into CASSAEGAGTGELFF. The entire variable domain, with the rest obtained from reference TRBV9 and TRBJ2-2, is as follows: DSGVTQTPKHLITATGQRVTLRCSPRSGDLSVYWYQQSLDQGLQFLIQYYNGEERAKGNILERFSAQQFPDLHSELNLSSLELGDSALYFCASSAEGAGTGELFFGEGSRLTVL.

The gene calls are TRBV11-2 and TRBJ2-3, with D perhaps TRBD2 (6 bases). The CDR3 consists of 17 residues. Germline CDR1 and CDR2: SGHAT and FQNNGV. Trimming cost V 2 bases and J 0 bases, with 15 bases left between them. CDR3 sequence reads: CASSLILRAGSTDTQYF. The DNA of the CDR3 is TGTGCCAGCAGCTTAATTCTTCGGGCGGGAAGCACAGATACGCAGTATTTT.

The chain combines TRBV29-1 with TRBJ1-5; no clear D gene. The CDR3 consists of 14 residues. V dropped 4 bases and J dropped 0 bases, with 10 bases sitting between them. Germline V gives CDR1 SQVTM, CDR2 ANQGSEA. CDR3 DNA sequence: TGCAGCGTTGCAGTCCAGAATAGCAATCAGCCCCAGCATTTT. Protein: CSVAVQNSNQPQHF. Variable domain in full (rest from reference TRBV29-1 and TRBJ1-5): SAVISQKPSRDICQRGTSLTIQCQVDSQVTMMFWYRQQPGQSLTLIATANQGSEATYESGFVIDKFPISRPNLTFSTLTVSNMSPEDSSIYLCSVAVQNSNQPQHFGDGTRLSIL.

The chain's CDR3 is CASSLAGGTYNEQFF. The CDR3 bases are TGTGCCAGCAGCCTAGCGGGAGGGACATACAATGAGCAGTTCTTC. The genes are TRBV4-2 and TRBJ2-1; 11 bases are a match to TRBD2. The J segment lost 4 bases and the V segment lost 4 bases, leaving 3 bases of the junction unmatched. The CDR3 covers 15 residues. Germline loops: CDR1 LGHNA, CDR2 YNFKEQ.

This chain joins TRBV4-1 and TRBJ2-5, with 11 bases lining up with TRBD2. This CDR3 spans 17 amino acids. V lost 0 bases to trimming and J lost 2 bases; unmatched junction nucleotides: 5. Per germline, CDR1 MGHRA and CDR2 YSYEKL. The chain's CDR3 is CASSQDLLAGGQETQYF. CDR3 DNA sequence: TGCGCCAGCAGCCAAGATCTGCTAGCGGGGGGACAAGAGACCCAGTACTTC.